This TCR beta chain was sequenced in a study of T cells in Graves' hyperthyroidism and ophthalmopathy. This clonotype was seen more than once but under ten times. The CDR3 is made up of 13 amino acids. V lost 3 bases to trimming and J lost 0 bases; unmatched junction nucleotides: 2. Looked up from germline, CDR1 is SQVTM and CDR2 is ANQGSEA. RNA transcripts served as the template for amplifying TCR beta CDR3 regions. First-round RT-PCR of the TCR CDR3 relied on the HTBI primer set. Each CDR3 protein gets one entry after TCRdb re-called the multiplex PCR reads with MiXCR. The table lists around 420,000 distinct CDR3 sequences, approximately 14% of them singletons, with roughly 8% in the top ten. Fresh 10 ml peripheral blood yielded PBMCs.

Sequencing was carried out using blood. The rearrangement uses TRBV29-1 and TRBJ2-7; 7 bases map to TRBD1. The sequence came from a woman younger than 35 with Graves' hyperthyroidism. The CDR3 here is CSVEAGGSYEQYF. The CDR3 DNA is TGCAGCGTTGAGGCAGGGGGCTCCTACGAGCAGTACTTC.